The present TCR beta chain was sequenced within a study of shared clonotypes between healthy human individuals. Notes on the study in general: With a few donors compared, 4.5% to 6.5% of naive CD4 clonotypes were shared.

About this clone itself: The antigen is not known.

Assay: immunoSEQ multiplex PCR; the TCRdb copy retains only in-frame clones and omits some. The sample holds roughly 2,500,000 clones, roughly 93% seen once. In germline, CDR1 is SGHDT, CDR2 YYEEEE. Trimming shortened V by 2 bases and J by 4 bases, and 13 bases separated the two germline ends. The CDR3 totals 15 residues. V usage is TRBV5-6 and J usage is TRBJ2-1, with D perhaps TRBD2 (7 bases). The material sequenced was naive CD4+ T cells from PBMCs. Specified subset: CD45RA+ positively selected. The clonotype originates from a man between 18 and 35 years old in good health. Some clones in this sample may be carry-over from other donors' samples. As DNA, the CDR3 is TGTGCCAGCAGCTTTGGGGGGGCTGTTTACAATGAGCAGTTCTTC. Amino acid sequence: CASSFGGAVYNEQFF.